The 14 T cell receptor beta chains below were found in one sample sequenced in a study of cytomegalovirus exposure and HLA in healthy donors. A multiplex PCR was run with 60 Vbeta primers and 13 Jbeta primers. Using immunoSEQ multiplex PCR, the repertoire was profiled, and TCRdb retains in-frame clones only, with some absent. The table has about 150,000 clones, approximately 80% seen once; the top ten hold 1.5% to 2%. Sequences were obtained from PBMCs. Receptors were obtained from a woman aged 40 to 49 in good health and CMV-seronegative.

The J gene is TRBJ2-4, the V gene TRBV11-2; 10 nucleotides agree with TRBD1. There are 19 residues in the CDR3. V shed 6 bases, J shed 3 bases, and the junction held 17 bases outside the gene matches. Per the germline V gene, CDR1 is SGHAT and CDR2 is FQNNGV. CDR3 in amino acids: CASRLPGQGLQIVKNIQYF. The CDR3, as DNA: TGTGCCAGCAGGCTACCGGGACAGGGGCTACAGATAGTCAAAAACATTCAGTACTTC. Full variable domain (missing parts from reference TRBV11-2 and TRBJ2-4): EAGVAQSPRYKIIEKRQSVAFWCNPISGHATLYWYQQILGQGPKLLIQFQNNGVVDDSQLPKDRFSAERLKGVDSTLKIQPAKLEDSAVYLCASRLPGQGLQIVKNIQYFGAGTRLSVL.

V is TRBV6-6 and J is TRBJ2-5; 13 nucleotides align to TRBD2. This CDR3 region has 16 residues. V trimming: 6 bases; J trimming: 1 base; junction bases outside the gene matches: 5. Germline CDR1 and CDR2: MNHNY and SVGAGI (reference sequence). The CDR3 protein is CASSYGTSGAQETQYF. In nucleotides, the CDR3 is TGTGCCAGCAGCTACGGGACTAGCGGGGCCCAAGAGACCCAGTACTTC.

This chain joins TRBV18 and TRBJ1-3; D ambiguous. The germline V gene has CDR1 KGHSH and CDR2 LQKENI. Between the trimmed V and J ends, which lost 5 bases and 0 bases, there was a span of 14 bases. This CDR3 is 16 amino acids long. The CDR3 spells CASSDFDGSSGNTIYF. DNA of the CDR3: TGTGCCAGCTCAGATTTTGACGGGAGCTCTGGAAACACCATATATTTT. The full variable domain, rest sourced from reference TRBV18 and TRBJ1-3, is NAGVMQNPRHLVRRRGQEARLRCSPMKGHSHVYWYRQLPEEGLKFMVYLQKENIIDESGMPKERFSAEFPKEGPSILRIQQVVRGDSAAYFCASSDFDGSSGNTIYFGEGSWLTVV.

The chain carries TRBV6-4 and TRBJ1-1; no definite D call. Germline CDR1 MRHNA, CDR2 SNTAGT. The CDR3 totals 15 residues. Trimming cost V 6 bases and J 0 bases, with 14 bases left between them. The CDR3 protein is CASSMTDGLNTEAFF. CDR3 DNA: TGTGCCAGCAGCATGACTGACGGCCTGAACACTGAAGCTTTCTTT.

This clone was found a few times. The J gene is TRBJ1-1, the V gene TRBV5-1, with 8 bases lining up with TRBD1. CDR3 length: 15 amino acids. Trimming removed 5 bases from V and 4 bases from J; junction bases left unmatched: 10. CDR1 SGHRS and CDR2 YFSETQ come from the germline V gene. CDR3 protein: CASSLAGGLGTEAFF. In nucleotides, the CDR3 is TGCGCCAGCAGTTTAGCAGGGGGCTTGGGCACTGAAGCTTTCTTT.

This clone has only a few counts. The CDR3, as DNA: TGTGCCAGCAGTTGGGGCAGGGGGCGGGAAAAACTGTTTTTT. Translation gives CASSWGRGREKLFF. The V call is TRBV27, the J call TRBJ1-4, with TRBD1 identical over 8 bases. V gave up 4 bases and J gave up 8 bases; unmatched junction bases: 6. CDR3 length equals 14 residues. CDR1 MNHEY and CDR2 SMNVEV come from the germline V gene (reference sequence).

The chain uses TRBV19 and TRBJ1-2; D uncertain. Trimming left V 1 base short and J 7 bases short, with 19 bases between. The germline V gene has CDR1 LNHDA and CDR2 SQIVND (reference sequence). The CDR3 length is 16 residues. CDR3 amino acids: CASSIGAGSSSRGYTF. In DNA form, the CDR3 reads TGTGCCAGTAGTATAGGGGCAGGCTCCTCATCTCGTGGCTACACCTTC.

The genes are TRBV4-2 and TRBJ1-1; D may be TRBD1 (5 bases). Germline CDR1 is LGHNA and CDR2 is YNFKEQ. CDR3 length equals 16 residues. V was shortened by 0 bases and J by 3 bases, with 14 bases between the two germline ends. CDR3: CASSQDDAGEDTEAFF. CDR3 nucleotide sequence: TGTGCCAGCAGCCAAGATGACGCGGGGGAGGACACTGAAGCTTTCTTT.

V gene TRBV5-8 combines with J gene TRBJ1-4; D call uncertain. Germline assignment: CDR1 SGHTS and CDR2 YDEGEE. V was shortened by 7 bases and J by 5 bases, with 15 bases between the two germline ends. The CDR3 loop spans 14 amino acids. CDR3 in amino acids: CASPPGPKNEKLFF. CDR3 nucleotides: TGTGCCAGCCCGCCGGGTCCAAAAAATGAAAAACTGTTTTTT.

The chain is built from TRBV6-5 and TRBJ1-1; D gene ambiguous. This CDR3 comprises 15 residues. The ends were cut back, 2 bases at V and 5 bases at J, with 15 bases in the middle. Germline V gene sequence: CDR1 MNHEY, CDR2 SVGAGI. CDR3: CASSYNTAGKTEAFF. The CDR3 DNA reads TGTGCCAGCAGTTACAATACGGCGGGGAAAACTGAAGCTTTCTTT.

Here the CDR3 reads CASSEDRWNQPQHF. The CDR3 nucleotides are TGTGCCAGCAGTGAGGACAGGTGGAATCAGCCCCAGCATTTT. The rearrangement joins TRBV6-1 to TRBJ1-5; 7 bases line up with TRBD1. Trimming took 3 bases from V and 4 from J; bases not matched to a gene: 3. The CDR3 totals 14 residues. Germline-derived CDR1 and CDR2 are MNHNS and SASEGT.

As to this clone: At one end, the junction sequence differs from germline, possibly due to a read error. This rearrangement joins TRBV7-9 to TRBJ2-1; 13 bases are shared with TRBD2. Germline V gene data show CDR1 as SEHNR and CDR2 as FQNEAQ (reference sequence). This CDR3 comprises 16 residues. As DNA, the CDR3 is TGTTCCAGCCGCCCAACTAGGACTAGCGGGAGTGCTGAGCAGTTCTTC. Its translation: CSSRPTRTSGSAEQFF.

The chain carries TRBV5-8 and TRBJ1-2; D is perhaps TRBD1 (5 bases). CDR1 and CDR2 from the germline V gene are SGHTS and YDEGEE. The germline V and J ends were trimmed by 3 bases and 7 bases, with 16 bases remaining between them. The CDR3 totals 14 residues. The CDR3 protein is CASSYDIGDTGYTF. For the CDR3, the DNA is TGTGCCAGCAGCTATGACATAGGGGATACTGGCTACACCTTC.

This clone was found a few times. The rearrangement links TRBV5-4 to TRBJ2-7; TRBD1 agrees at 8 bases. This CDR3 spans 16 amino acids. Per germline, CDR1 SGHNT and CDR2 YYREEE (reference sequence). V shed 3 bases and J 4 bases; nucleotides not matched to a gene: 12. CDR3 protein: CASSWGITGGGYEQYF. CDR3 bases: TGTGCCAGCAGCTGGGGGATAACAGGGGGAGGATACGAGCAGTACTTC.